Below are 12 T cell receptor beta chains sequenced from a single sample in a study of identical twins' blood T cells. TCRdb redid the calling of the 5' RACE reads with MiXCR, one entry per CDR3 protein. The table records 300,000 to 450,000 distinct CDR3 sequences, more than 25% of them present only once. The source material was PBMCs. These receptors all come from a woman aged 18-49 years in good health.

The rearrangement joins TRBV5-1 to TRBJ2-7, with a possible D match to TRBD2 (6 bases). Germline V gene data show CDR1 as SGHRS and CDR2 as YFSETQ. Trimming took off 2 bases at V and 1 base at J, with 10 bases between the two ends. This CDR3 has 14 residues. The CDR3: CASSFSGASYEQYF. CDR3 bases: TGCGCCAGCAGCTTTTCGGGAGCATCCTACGAGCAGTACTTC.

The chain joins TRBV6-5 to TRBJ1-5; D gene uncertain. From germline, CDR1 is MNHEY and CDR2 SVGAGI. The CDR3 has 16 amino acids. V lost 6 bases, J lost 0 bases, and 15 bases lay in between. The CDR3: CASRSSGGSSNQPQHF. CDR3 nucleotide sequence: TGTGCCAGCAGATCCTCCGGTGGAAGTAGCAATCAGCCCCAGCATTTT.

Of note for this clonotype: One end of the junction is discordant with germline, which a read error may explain. CDR3 in amino acids: CASSLDRGHEQFF. CDR3 nucleotide sequence: TGTGCTAGCAGCCTCGACAGGGGGCATGAGCAGTTCTTC. V and J are TRBV7-7 and TRBJ2-1, with 10 bases fitting TRBD1. CDR3 length: 13 amino acids. Germline V gene sequence: CDR1 SSHAT, CDR2 FNYEAQ (reference sequence).

The chain has TRBV19 and TRBJ1-1, with D hard to call. The germline gives CDR1 LNHDA, CDR2 SQIVND (reference sequence). Trimming shortened V by 1 base and J by 8 bases, and 5 bases separated the two germline ends. The CDR3 totals 11 residues. Here the CDR3 reads CASSIALEAFF. CDR3 coding DNA: TGTGCCAGTAGTATAGCTCTGGAAGCTTTCTTT.

As to this clonotype: An end of the junction differs from the germline gene, which may be a read error. The gene calls are TRBV7-9 and TRBJ2-2; D unresolved. Per germline, CDR1 SEHNR and CDR2 FQNEAQ (reference sequence). There are 13 residues in the CDR3. In DNA form, the CDR3 reads TGTGCCGGCAGCTTAGAATTGGGCGGGGAGCTGTTTTTT. This encodes CAGSLELGGELFF.

The V call is TRBV5-1, the J call TRBJ1-3; D is ambiguous. The length of the CDR3 is 13 residues. V lost 6 bases to trimming and J lost 2 bases, with 9 bases between them. The germline V gene has CDR1 SGHRS and CDR2 YFSETQ. This CDR3 is CASTLGTGNTIYF. The CDR3 DNA follows: TGCGCCAGCACACTTGGGACTGGAAACACCATATATTTT. The variable domain in full, with the rest retrieved from reference TRBV5-1 and TRBJ1-3, is KAGVTQTPRYLIKTRGQQVTLSCSPISGHRSVSWYQQTPGQGLQFLFEYFSETQRNKGNFPGRFSGRQFSNSRSEMNVSTLELGDSALYLCASTLGTGNTIYFGEGSWLTVV.

This clonotype was seen a handful of times. The rearrangement uses TRBV3-1 and TRBJ2-1, with unresolved D. The V gene's germline CDR1 is LGHDT and CDR2 YNNKEL (reference sequence). The CDR3 contains 12 residues. V was pared by 0 bases and J by 9 bases, with 6 bases between. The CDR3 sequence: CASSQEFREQFF. The DNA of the CDR3 is TGTGCCAGCAGCCAAGAGTTTCGTGAGCAGTTCTTC.

The rearrangement uses TRBV11-3 and TRBJ2-2; possibly TRBD2 for D (5 bases). This CDR3 is built from 16 residues. Germline CDR1 reads SGHNT; CDR2 reads YENEEA. The V end lost 5 bases, the J end lost 0 bases, and 13 bases lay between the germline ends. CDR3: CASSPASGTNTGELFF. DNA for the CDR3: TGTGCCAGCAGCCCAGCGAGCGGTACGAACACCGGGGAGCTGTTTTTT.

This clonotype was detected a few times. Relative to the germline gene, one junction end is altered; a read error may explain this. The chain is built from TRBV12-3 or TRBV12-4 and TRBJ2-1; TRBD2 is a possible D gene (5 bases). The CDR3 spans 11 residues. CDR3 in DNA: TGTGCCAGCAGTCCCCGGGATGTACTTGTCTTC. It translates to CASSPRDVLVF.

V is TRBV7-2 and J is TRBJ2-7; D uncertain. Germline CDR1 is SGHTA and CDR2 is FQGNSA. CDR3 length: 13 residues. V was shortened by 5 bases and J by 6 bases, with 14 bases between the two germline ends. CDR3 in DNA: TGTGCCAGCAGCGTGTTTTATTTTGCCGAGCAGTACTTC. Its translation: CASSVFYFAEQYF.

The chain employs TRBV5-1 and TRBJ1-5; tentative D call: TRBD1 (6 bases). The CDR3 extends over 17 amino acids. CDR1 and CDR2 from the germline V gene are SGHRS and YFSETQ. Trimming stripped 1 base from V and 7 bases from J, with 21 bases between. The CDR3: CASSLYALDSQNQPQHF. The CDR3 DNA reads as TGCGCCAGCAGCTTGTATGCTCTGGACAGCCAAAACCAGCCCCAGCATTTT.

This clonotype was counted a few times. The chain combines TRBV29-1 with TRBJ2-2; TRBD1 matches 8 bases. With V trimmed by 8 bases and J by 0 bases, 5 bases remained unmatched. The CDR3 consists of 14 residues. The V gene's germline CDR1 is SQVTM and CDR2 ANQGSEA. CDR3 coding DNA: TGCAGCTCGGCAGGGGGCACGAACACCGGGGAGCTGTTTTTT. Protein product: CSSAGGTNTGELFF.